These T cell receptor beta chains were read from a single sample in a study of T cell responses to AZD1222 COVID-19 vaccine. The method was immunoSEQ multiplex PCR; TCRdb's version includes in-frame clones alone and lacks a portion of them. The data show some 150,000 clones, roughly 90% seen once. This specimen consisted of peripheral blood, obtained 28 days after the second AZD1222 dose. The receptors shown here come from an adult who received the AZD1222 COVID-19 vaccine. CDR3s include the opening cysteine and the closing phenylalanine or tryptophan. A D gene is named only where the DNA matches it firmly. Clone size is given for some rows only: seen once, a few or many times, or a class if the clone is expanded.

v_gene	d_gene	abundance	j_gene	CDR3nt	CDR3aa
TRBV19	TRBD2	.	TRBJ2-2	TGTGCCACCAAAAGTGAAGGGACTAGCGGGGTTCTGACCGGGGAGCTGTTTTTT	CATKSEGTSGVLTGELFF
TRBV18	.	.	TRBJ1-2	TGTGCCAGCTCCACGCCCCCCAAGCCCTACACCTTC	CASSTPPKPYTF
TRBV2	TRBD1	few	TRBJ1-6	TGTGCCAGCTTCCGGGACAGGGGGCTTAATTCACCCCTCCACTTT	CASFRDRGLNSPLHF
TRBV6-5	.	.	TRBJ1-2	TGTGCCAGCAGGGACCCTCTTAACTATGGCTACACCTTC	CASRDPLNYGYTF
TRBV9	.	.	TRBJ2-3	TGTGCCAGCAGCGCGGGACCGCCACCCACAGATACGCAGTATTTT	CASSAGPPPTDTQYF
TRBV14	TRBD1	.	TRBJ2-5	TGTGCCAGCAGCCAACCGGGACAGAAAAAAGAGACCCAGTACTTC	CASSQPGQKKETQYF
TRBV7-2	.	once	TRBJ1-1	TGTGCCAGCAGCTTACAGGGGACAACAACTGAAGCTTTCTTT	CASSLQGTTTEAFF
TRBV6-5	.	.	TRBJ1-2	TGTGCCAGCAGAGACACAACCCTCGACATCGACTACACCTTC	CASRDTTLDIDYTF
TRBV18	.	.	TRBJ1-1	TGTGCCAGCTCACGGCAGGGGTTATCGAACACTGAAGCTTTCTTT	CASSRQGLSNTEAFF
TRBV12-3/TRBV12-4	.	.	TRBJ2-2	TGTGCCAGCACCCCACGTCTGACCGGGGAGCTGTTTTTT	CASTPRLTGELFF
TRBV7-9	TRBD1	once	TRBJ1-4	TGTGCCAGCAGCTTAACCGAGACGGGACAGGGTGAAAAACTGTTTTTT	CASSLTETGQGEKLFF
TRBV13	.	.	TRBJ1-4	TGTGCCAGCAGCCCGAGGGGTGAAAAACTGTTTTTT	CASSPRGEKLFF
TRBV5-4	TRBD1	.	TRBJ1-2	TGTGCCAGCAGCTTGGGACAGGGAGTGGGCGGCTACACCTTC	CASSLGQGVGGYTF
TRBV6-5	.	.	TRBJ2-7	TGTGCCAGCAGTGACTCCCGATCTTCGCGCGAGCAGTACTTC	CASSDSRSSREQYF
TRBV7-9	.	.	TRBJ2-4	TGTGCCAGTTCCAACACACTATTAGCCAAAAACATTCAGTACTTC	CASSNTLLAKNIQYF
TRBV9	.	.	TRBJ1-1	TGTGCCAGCAGCGTAGTTGAGAGGAACACTGAAGCTTTCTTT	CASSVVERNTEAFF
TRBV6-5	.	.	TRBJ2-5	TGTGCCAGCAGCAATCCAGGGGTAGAGACCCAGTACTTC	CASSNPGVETQYF
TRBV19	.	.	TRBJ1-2	TGTGCCAGTAGTCTCCGCGGCTATGGCTACACCTTC	CASSLRGYGYTF
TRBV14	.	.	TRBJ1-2	TGTGCCAGCAGCCCGCAGACAGCTCGCTCTGGCTACACCTTC	CASSPQTARSGYTF
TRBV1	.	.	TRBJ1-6	TGCACCAGCGGCTCGGGAAATAATTCACCCCTCCACTTT	CTSGSGNNSPLHF
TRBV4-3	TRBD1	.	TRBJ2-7	TGCGCCAGCAGCCCCGGACAGGGAACTGATAACGAGCAGTACTTC	CASSPGQGTDNEQYF
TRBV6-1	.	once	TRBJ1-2	TGTGCCAGCAGTGAACCGGGGGTTGGCCTAGACTACACCTTC	CASSEPGVGLDYTF
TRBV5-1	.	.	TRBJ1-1	TGCGCCAGCAGCTTAGGCACTGAAGCTTTCTTT	CASSLGTEAFF
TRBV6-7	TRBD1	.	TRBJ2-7	TGTGCCAGCAGTCCCCGGACAGGGGCCGAGCAGTACTTC	CASSPRTGAEQYF
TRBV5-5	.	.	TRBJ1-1	TGTGCCAGCAGCTTCCTAGGGCGGGACACTGAAGCTTTCTTT	CASSFLGRDTEAFF